Listed below are T cell receptor beta chains from one sample, sequenced in a study of blood T cell repertoires in COVID-19. Sequencing used immunoSEQ multiplex PCR; TCRdb keeps in-frame clones, though not all of them. In the table there are more than 100,000 clones, less than 90% of which are singletons. The sample was peripheral blood. The receptors shown here come from a man aged 60 to 69 with acute or convalescent COVID-19. CDR3s include the opening cysteine and the closing phenylalanine or tryptophan. A D gene is named only where the DNA matches it firmly. Clone size is not always given. Where it is, it says once, few, many or a class for expanded clones.

J gene	D gene	clone size	V gene	CDR3 DNA	CDR3 protein
TRBJ2-7	TRBD2	few	TRBV6-5	TGTGCCAGCAGCCGGGAGGGCCTTGGCGAGCAGTACTTC	CASSREGLGEQYF
TRBJ2-7	TRBD1	.	TRBV7-6	TGTGCCAGCAGCTTAGGCATTCAGGGGGCGAATGAGCAGTACTTC	CASSLGIQGANEQYF
TRBJ1-4	TRBD1	.	TRBV30	TGTGCCTGGAGCGACCTACAGGGGGAAAGGGAAAAACTGTTTTTT	CAWSDLQGEREKLFF
TRBJ2-7	TRBD1	few	TRBV5-6	TGTGCCAGCAGCTTGATAGGGACAGGGGTCTACGAGCAGTACTTC	CASSLIGTGVYEQYF
TRBJ1-1	TRBD1	.	TRBV24-1	TGTGCCACCCAGGGGGCGGGTACTGAAGCTTTCTTT	CATQGAGTEAFF
TRBJ1-6	.	few	TRBV27	TGTGCCAGCAGTAGGGGTAAGGAGGGGACGGTGTCTTCACCCCTCCACTTT	CASSRGKEGTVSSPLHF
TRBJ1-1	TRBD1	once	TRBV29-1	TGCAGCGCCCGATCAGGGGGTAAAGGCACTGAAGCTTTCTTT	CSARSGGKGTEAFF
TRBJ1-2	.	.	TRBV2	TGTGCCAGCAGTGCGCGAACGAACTATGGCTACACCTTC	CASSARTNYGYTF
TRBJ1-2	.	.	TRBV5-4	TGTGCCAGCAGCCATCAAACAGGAAACTATGGCTACACCTTC	CASSHQTGNYGYTF
TRBJ2-7	.	.	TRBV6-2/TRBV6-3	TGTGCCAGCAGTCTACTTGGCCGGAGCGGTCCCTACGAGCAGTACTTC	CASSLLGRSGPYEQYF
TRBJ1-5	TRBD1	.	TRBV7-9	TGTGCCAGCAGCGACACCGGGACAGGGGGGGGGAGCAATCAGCCCCAGCATTTT	CASSDTGTGGGSNQPQHF
TRBJ2-7	TRBD1	.	TRBV5-1	TGCGCCAGCAGCTTCCGGGACAGAGCCTACGAGCAGTACTTC	CASSFRDRAYEQYF
TRBJ1-2	.	.	TRBV5-1	TGCGCCAGCAGCTTAAGTCTTCAGGGGCTACAGGCCTATGGCTACACCTTC	CASSLSLQGLQAYGYTF
TRBJ1-5	.	.	TRBV21-1	TGTGCCAGCAGCAAAGCGCGGGGGACAGGAAGCAATCAGCCCCAGCATTTT	CASSKARGTGSNQPQHF
TRBJ2-7	TRBD2	.	TRBV6-2/TRBV6-3	TGTGCCAGCAGTTACAGAGACTTAGCGGGGGGCTACGAGCAGTACTTC	CASSYRDLAGGYEQYF
TRBJ2-2	TRBD1	.	TRBV10-3	TGTGCCATCAGTGAGCCTCGGACAGGGGGCACCGGGGAGCTGTTTTTT	CAISEPRTGGTGELFF
TRBJ2-1	.	few	TRBV21-1	TGTGCCAGCAGCAAATGGGGGGACAGGGGGCTTGAGCAGTTCTTC	CASSKWGDRGLEQFF
TRBJ2-5	TRBD2	.	TRBV10-3	TGTGCCATCAGGGGCGGGGGGTCCCACCAAGAGACCCAGTACTTC	CAIRGGGSHQETQYF
TRBJ2-3	TRBD2	.	TRBV7-9	TGTGCCAGCAGCTCAACAGGTCCGGGGGGGCCAGATACGCAGTATTTT	CASSSTGPGGPDTQYF
TRBJ1-4	TRBD1	.	TRBV19	TGTGCCAGTATGGGGGAAAGACAGGGTGGCGAAAAACTGTTTTTT	CASMGERQGGEKLFF
TRBJ1-2	.	.	TRBV5-1	TGCGCCAGCAGCTTAGCAGGGGAGGGAGGCTACACCTTC	CASSLAGEGGYTF
TRBJ2-5	TRBD1	.	TRBV24-1	TGTGCCACCAGCGTTGGGACAGGGGGCGGGGAGACCCAGTACTTC	CATSVGTGGGETQYF
TRBJ2-7	.	.	TRBV6-5	TGTGCCAGCAGACGCAGTGAGGGGGGGCGAGAGCAGTACTTC	CASRRSEGGREQYF
TRBJ1-5	TRBD1	.	TRBV6-5	TGTGCCAGCAGGGAGGGACAGGGGAGAAATCAGCCCCAGCATTTT	CASREGQGRNQPQHF
TRBJ1-2	.	few	TRBV3-1/TRBV3-2	TGTGCCAGCAGCCTAAGACAGGCGAATGGCTACACCTTC	CASSLRQANGYTF
TRBJ1-5	.	.	TRBV24-1	TGTGCCACCAGTCTGCGGAGCAATCAGCCCCAGCATTTT	CATSLRSNQPQHF
TRBJ2-5	.	.	TRBV29-1	TGCAGCGTTGAAGATATTCAGGGCCAAGAGACCCAGTACTTC	CSVEDIQGQETQYF
TRBJ1-2	.	.	TRBV12-3/TRBV12-4	TGTGCCAGCAGTTTCAGGGCTAACTATGGCTACACCTTC	CASSFRANYGYTF
TRBJ2-3	.	.	TRBV7-8	TGTGCCAGCAGACCCAGGGGTGGTGGGAATACGCAGTATTTT	CASRPRGGGNTQYF
TRBJ2-1	TRBD1	.	TRBV2	TGTGCCAGCCTGCAGGGGGAACTGGGCAATGAGCAGTTCTTC	CASLQGELGNEQFF
TRBJ2-2	.	.	TRBV9	TGTGCCAGCAGCGTAGACACTAGTAGGGGGGAGCTGTTTTTT	CASSVDTSRGELFF
TRBJ2-7	TRBD2	.	TRBV5-4	TGTGCCAGCAGCTTGACTAGCGGGGGGTTAAACTACGAGCAGTACTTC	CASSLTSGGLNYEQYF
TRBJ2-7	.	.	TRBV5-6	TGTGCCAGCAGCTTGGCCGGGGTTATAGTATACGAGCAGTACTTC	CASSLAGVIVYEQYF
TRBJ2-7	.	.	TRBV9	TGTGCCAGCAGCGTAGATTTAGCGGTCTCCTACGAGCAGTACTTC	CASSVDLAVSYEQYF
TRBJ1-5	.	.	TRBV19	TGTGCCAGTAGCCGCCAACAGAACAGGGCCAATCAGCCCCAGCATTTT	CASSRQQNRANQPQHF
TRBJ1-1	.	.	TRBV14	TGTGCCAGCAGCCAAGTTAGCCCGATGAACACTGAAGCTTTCTTT	CASSQVSPMNTEAFF
TRBJ2-2	TRBD1	.	TRBV10-2	TGCGCCAGCAAGGGACAGGGGAACACCGGGGAGCTGTTTTTT	CASKGQGNTGELFF
TRBJ2-7	.	.	TRBV3-1/TRBV3-2	TGTGCCAGCAGCCAGACATTAGACAGGATGGGGCTATCGGAGCAGTACTTC	CASSQTLDRMGLSEQYF
TRBJ2-7	TRBD2	.	TRBV5-4	TGTGCCAGCAGCTCCCAGACTAGCGGGAGCTACGAGCAGTACTTC	CASSSQTSGSYEQYF
TRBJ2-3	TRBD2	.	TRBV6-1	TGTGCCAGCAGTGGGACTAGCGGGGGTCCCTCAACCTCACTCTATACGCAGTATTTT	CASSGTSGGPSTSLYTQYF
TRBJ2-3	.	.	TRBV7-8	TGTGCCAGCAGCCTGGGAGCCATCACAGATACGCAGTATTTT	CASSLGAITDTQYF
TRBJ2-1	TRBD2	.	TRBV28	TGTGCCAGCAGTTTTAAGACTAGCGGGAGCCGCGAGCAGTTCTTC	CASSFKTSGSREQFF
TRBJ2-7	TRBD1	.	TRBV27	TGTGCCAGCAGTCCGAAAGGGACAGGATGGTATGGCGTAGCAGGCTACGAGCAGTACTTC	CASSPKGTGWYGVAGYEQYF
TRBJ2-2	TRBD2	.	TRBV6-4	TGTGCCAGCAGCTTACTAGCGAATTCCGGGGAGCTGTTTTTT	CASSLLANSGELFF
TRBJ2-3	.	.	TRBV7-3	TGTGCCAGCAGCTTAGTGGGAGTCGGCTCAGATACGCAGTATTTT	CASSLVGVGSDTQYF
TRBJ2-5	TRBD2	few	TRBV14	TGTGCCAGCAGCCTTACGCGGGGGTACCAAGAGACCCAGTACTTC	CASSLTRGYQETQYF
TRBJ1-1	.	.	TRBV6-5	TGTGCCAGCAGTTACTCACGGGACACTGAAGCTTTCTTT	CASSYSRDTEAFF
TRBJ1-5	.	.	TRBV4-1	TGCGCCAGCAGCCAAGTTACCACGGGTGGCAATCAGCCCCAGCATTTT	CASSQVTTGGNQPQHF
TRBJ2-3	TRBD2	.	TRBV6-1	TGTGCCAGCAGTGTTCTAGCGGGAGGCCGCACAGATACGCAGTATTTT	CASSVLAGGRTDTQYF
TRBJ2-5	TRBD2	.	TRBV7-2	TGTGCCAGCAGCTTAGCGCCTAGCGGGAGCAAAGAGACCCAGTACTTC	CASSLAPSGSKETQYF
TRBJ2-3	.	once	TRBV28	TGTGCCAGCACCCCGTTAGGGGCGATCACAGATACGCAGTATTTT	CASTPLGAITDTQYF
TRBJ1-5	TRBD1	.	TRBV7-9	TGTGCCAGCAGCTTATCTGAGGGGGCGGGTCAGCCCCAGCATTTT	CASSLSEGAGQPQHF
TRBJ2-1	.	.	TRBV7-3	TGTGCCAGCAGCTTAAACGCGGGGTCCTACAATGAGCAGTTCTTC	CASSLNAGSYNEQFF
TRBJ1-1	.	.	TRBV3-1/TRBV3-2	TGTGCCAGCAGCCAAGATCTTTCAGGGGCTTGGGAAGTAGCTTTCTTT	CASSQDLSGAWEVAFF
TRBJ1-1	.	.	TRBV10-3	TGTGCCATCAGTGTAAGGGGCAGAGCTTTCTTT	CAISVRGRAFF
TRBJ2-7	TRBD1	.	TRBV4-1	TGCGCCAGCAGCCCGTCCGGGACAGGCCTATTCTACGAGCAGTACTTC	CASSPSGTGLFYEQYF